Listed below are T cell receptor beta chains from one sample, sequenced in a study of blood T cell repertoires in COVID-19. TCRdb's table, derived via immunoSEQ multiplex PCR, lists solely in-frame clones and lacks some. The sample gives about 40,000 clones, more than 70% of which show up once; around 11% is in the top ten. Sequencing was done on a sample of peripheral blood. These receptor sequences come from a man aged 60 to 69 with active COVID-19. Both conserved end residues are part of each CDR3. Fields, in order: D gene, J gene, V gene, clone size, CDR3 protein, CDR3 DNA. A D gene is named only where the DNA matches it firmly. Clone size is given for some rows only: seen once, a few or many times, or a class if the clone is expanded.

>NA|TRBJ2-6|TRBV5-1|few
CASSLAPTASGANVLTF
TGCGCCAGCAGCTTGGCCCCGACAGCCTCTGGGGCCAACGTCCTGACTTTC
>TRBD2|TRBJ2-1|TRBV11-2|NA
CASRGGMTSRSNEQFF
TGTGCCAGCAGGGGCGGAATGACTAGCAGAAGCAATGAGCAGTTCTTC
>TRBD1|TRBJ1-2|TRBV20-1|NA
CSASPPTTGRGDGYTF
TGCAGTGCTAGTCCCCCGACAACCGGCAGGGGGGACGGCTACACCTTC
>TRBD2|TRBJ2-7|TRBV5-5|NA
CASTSGAGTAYEQYF
TGTGCCAGCACCAGCGGAGCGGGGACCGCCTACGAGCAGTACTTC
>TRBD1|TRBJ2-7|TRBV30|NA
CAWSRPRTGGPYEQYF
TGTGCCTGGAGCCGCCCCCGGACAGGGGGCCCCTACGAGCAGTACTTC
>TRBD2|TRBJ2-7|TRBV7-3|NA
CASSLAGGPSYEQYF
TGTGCCAGCAGCTTAGCGGGAGGGCCGTCCTACGAGCAGTACTTC
>TRBD2|TRBJ2-1|TRBV18|few
CASSPLTSDRLNEQFF
TGTGCCAGCTCACCTCTTACTAGCGACCGCTTAAATGAGCAGTTCTTC
>NA|TRBJ2-6|TRBV19|NA
CASSGTGANVLTF
TGTGCCAGTAGCGGGACTGGGGCCAACGTCCTGACTTTC
>TRBD2|TRBJ2-7|TRBV9|NA
CASSEASGIYEQYF
TGTGCCAGCAGCGAGGCTAGCGGGATATACGAGCAGTACTTC
>NA|TRBJ2-7|TRBV30|NA
CAWRGLYEQYF
TGTGCCTGGAGGGGACTTTACGAGCAGTACTTC
>NA|TRBJ2-5|TRBV27|once
CASSLSTGVGETQYF
TGTGCCAGCAGTTTATCAACGGGGGTTGGAGAGACCCAGTACTTC
>TRBD1|TRBJ1-6|TRBV10-3|NA
CATTGTENSPLHF
TGTGCCACGACCGGGACAGAGAATTCACCCCTCCACTTT
>TRBD1|TRBJ2-2|TRBV9|NA
CASSVPGQGITGELFF
TGTGCCAGCAGCGTCCCGGGACAGGGGATCACCGGGGAGCTGTTTTTT
>TRBD2|TRBJ2-1|TRBV6-5|once
CASRWDYISDEQFF
TGTGCCAGCCGTTGGGACTATATATCCGATGAGCAGTTCTTC
>NA|TRBJ1-1|TRBV4-2|NA
CASSQGTQGRTEAFF
TGTGCCAGCAGCCAAGGTACACAGGGAAGGACTGAAGCTTTCTTT
>NA|TRBJ2-1|TRBV19|NA
CASSPFGESSYNEQFF
TGTGCCAGTAGTCCTTTTGGGGAGAGCTCCTACAATGAGCAGTTCTTC
>TRBD2|TRBJ2-7|TRBV7-2|once
CASSLSGSLHEQYF
TGTGCCAGCAGCCTCAGCGGGAGTCTCCACGAGCAGTACTTC
>TRBD1|TRBJ1-1|TRBV5-5|NA
CASSWGTGVPFF
TGTGCCAGCAGCTGGGGGACAGGGGTTCCTTTCTTT
>TRBD1|TRBJ1-3|TRBV5-4|NA
CASSTGDGNTIYF
TGTGCCAGCAGCACAGGGGACGGAAACACCATATATTTT
>NA|TRBJ2-7|TRBV28|NA
CASSLHPGQSYEQYF
TGTGCCAGCAGTCTCCACCCTGGACAGTCCTACGAGCAGTACTTC
>TRBD1|TRBJ2-2|TRBV6-1|NA
CASSDMTGPTGELFF
TGTGCCAGCAGTGACATGACAGGGCCGACCGGGGAGCTGTTTTTT
>TRBD1|TRBJ1-2|TRBV29-1|NA
CSVGGYPGQGDYGYTF
TGCAGCGTTGGGGGCTACCCGGGACAGGGGGACTATGGCTACACCTTC
>TRBD2|TRBJ2-2|TRBV6-1|NA
CASSELRGLAGPTGELFF
TGTGCCAGCAGTGAATTAAGGGGACTAGCGGGCCCCACCGGGGAGCTGTTTTTT
>TRBD2|TRBJ2-3|TRBV6-1|NA
CASSEAAGGTDTQYF
TGTGCCAGCAGTGAAGCGGCGGGGGGCACAGATACGCAGTATTTT
>TRBD1|TRBJ1-1|TRBV12-3/TRBV12-4|NA
CASRGTVEAFF
TGTGCCAGCAGGGGGACAGTTGAAGCTTTCTTT
>TRBD2|TRBJ2-5|TRBV9|NA
CASSVEGNSGSYGETQYF
TGTGCCAGCAGCGTAGAGGGGAATAGCGGGAGCTATGGAGAGACCCAGTACTTC
>TRBD2|TRBJ2-2|TRBV7-8|NA
CASSLELAGGPPRTGELFF
TGTGCCAGCAGCTTAGAACTAGCGGGAGGGCCACCCCGCACCGGGGAGCTGTTTTTT
>TRBD2|TRBJ2-3|TRBV4-3|NA
CASSLNPPGGLQTDTQYF
TGCGCCAGCTCCCTCAACCCACCGGGAGGCCTGCAGACAGATACGCAGTATTTT